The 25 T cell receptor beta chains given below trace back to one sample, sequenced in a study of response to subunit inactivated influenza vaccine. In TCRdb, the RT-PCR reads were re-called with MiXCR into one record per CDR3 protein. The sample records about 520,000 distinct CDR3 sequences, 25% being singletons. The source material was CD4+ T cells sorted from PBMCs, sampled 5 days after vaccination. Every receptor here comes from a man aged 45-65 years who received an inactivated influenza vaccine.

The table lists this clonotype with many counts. This chain's CDR3 is CATSDHRGRTDTQYF. In nucleotides, the CDR3 is TGTGCCACCAGTGATCACAGGGGACGGACAGATACGCAGTATTTT. The chain links TRBV24-1 to TRBJ2-3, with 7 positions matching TRBD1. Germline V gives CDR1 KGHDR, CDR2 SFDVKD. With 3 bases clipped from V and 3 bases from J, the junction kept 5 bases outside the gene matches. This CDR3 spans 15 amino acids.

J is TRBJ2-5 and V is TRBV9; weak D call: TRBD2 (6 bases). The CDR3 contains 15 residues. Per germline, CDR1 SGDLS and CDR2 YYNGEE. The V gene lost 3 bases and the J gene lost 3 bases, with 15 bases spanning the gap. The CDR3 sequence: CASSGGGQGKETQYF. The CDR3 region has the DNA TGTGCCAGCAGCGGAGGAGGGCAGGGAAAAGAGACCCAGTACTTC.

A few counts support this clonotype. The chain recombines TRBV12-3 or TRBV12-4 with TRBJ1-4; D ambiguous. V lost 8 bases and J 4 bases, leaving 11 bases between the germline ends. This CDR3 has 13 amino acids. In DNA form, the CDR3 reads TGTGCCAGCTGTGGAGGTCGTAATGAAAAACTGTTTTTT. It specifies CASCGGRNEKLFF.

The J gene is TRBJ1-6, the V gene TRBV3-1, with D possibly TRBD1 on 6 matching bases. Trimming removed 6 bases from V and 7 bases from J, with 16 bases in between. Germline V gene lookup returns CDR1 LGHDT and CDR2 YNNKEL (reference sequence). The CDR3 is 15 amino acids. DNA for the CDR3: TGTGCCAGCAGACCCCCCCTGGGGGCGAATTCACCCCTCCACTTT. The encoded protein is CASRPPLGANSPLHF.

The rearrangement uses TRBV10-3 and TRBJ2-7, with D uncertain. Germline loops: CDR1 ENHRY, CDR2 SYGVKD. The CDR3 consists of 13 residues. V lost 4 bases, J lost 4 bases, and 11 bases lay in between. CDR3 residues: CAISVSREYEQYF. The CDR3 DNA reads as TGTGCCATCAGTGTTTCTAGAGAATACGAGCAGTACTTC.

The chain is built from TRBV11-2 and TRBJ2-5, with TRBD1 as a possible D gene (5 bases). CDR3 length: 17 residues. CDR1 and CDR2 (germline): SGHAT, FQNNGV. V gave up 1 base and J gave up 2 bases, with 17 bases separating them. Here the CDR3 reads CASSLGRGNRIQETQYF. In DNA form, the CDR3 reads TGTGCCAGCAGCTTAGGAAGAGGCAACAGGATTCAAGAGACCCAGTACTTC. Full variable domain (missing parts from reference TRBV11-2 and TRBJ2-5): EAGVAQSPRYKIIEKRQSVAFWCNPISGHATLYWYQQILGQGPKLLIQFQNNGVVDDSQLPKDRFSAERLKGVDSTLKIQPAKLEDSAVYLCASSLGRGNRIQETQYFGPGTRLLVL.

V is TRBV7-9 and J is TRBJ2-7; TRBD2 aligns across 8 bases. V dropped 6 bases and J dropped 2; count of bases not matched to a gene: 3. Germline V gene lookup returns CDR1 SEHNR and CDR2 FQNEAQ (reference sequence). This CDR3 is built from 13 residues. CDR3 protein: CASRGSGAYEQYF. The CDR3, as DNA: TGTGCCAGCAGAGGTAGCGGGGCCTACGAGCAGTACTTC.

CDR3 sequence (DNA): TGTGCCAGAAGATCAGATACGCAGTATTTT. It specifies CARRSDTQYF. J is TRBJ2-3 and V is TRBV2; D uncertain. This CDR3 spans 10 amino acids. The germline CDR1 and CDR2 sequences are SNHLY and FYNNEI. Trimming took 9 bases from V and 4 from J, leaving 5 bases between them.

The DNA of the CDR3 is TGTGCCAGCGGGCTTAGGGACTCTGGAAACACCATATATTTT. The encoded protein is CASGLRDSGNTIYF. The genes are TRBV12-3 or TRBV12-4 and TRBJ1-3; no definite D call. This CDR3 contains 14 residues. V was trimmed by 8 bases and J by 0 bases, leaving 11 bases between them.

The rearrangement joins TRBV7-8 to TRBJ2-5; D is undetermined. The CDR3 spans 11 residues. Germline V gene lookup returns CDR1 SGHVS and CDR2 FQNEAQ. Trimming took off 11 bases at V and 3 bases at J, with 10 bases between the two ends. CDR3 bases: TGTGCCTTCACCCTCGAAGAGACCCAGTACTTC. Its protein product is CAFTLEETQYF.

The CDR3 loop reads CASSITSGGSYEQYF. Written as DNA, the CDR3 is TGTGCCAGCAGCATTACTAGCGGGGGGTCCTACGAGCAGTACTTC. J is TRBJ2-7 and V is TRBV7-2, with 12 bases matching TRBD2. The CDR3 spans 15 residues. CDR1 and CDR2 from the germline V gene are SGHTA and FQGNSA. V lost 5 bases to trimming and J lost 1 base; unmatched junction nucleotides: 3.

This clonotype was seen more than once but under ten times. CDR3 in DNA: TGCAGTGCTCCAAGGCGGGGGCTGGGTCAGCCCCAGCATTTT. It translates to CSAPRRGLGQPQHF. The chain is built from TRBV20-1 and TRBJ1-5, with a tentative D call TRBD1 (6 bases). The germline V gene encodes CDR1 DFQATT and CDR2 SNEGSKA (reference sequence). V was cut by 5 bases and J by 6 bases, with 17 bases left in between. The CDR3 totals 14 residues.

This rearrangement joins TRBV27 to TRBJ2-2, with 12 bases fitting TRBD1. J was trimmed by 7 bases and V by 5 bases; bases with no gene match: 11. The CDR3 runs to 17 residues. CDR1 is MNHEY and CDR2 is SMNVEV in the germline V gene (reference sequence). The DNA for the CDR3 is TGTGCCAGCAGTGCCGGGACAGGGGGCCGAGTGGTCGGGGAGCTGTTTTTT. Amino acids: CASSAGTGGRVVGELFF.

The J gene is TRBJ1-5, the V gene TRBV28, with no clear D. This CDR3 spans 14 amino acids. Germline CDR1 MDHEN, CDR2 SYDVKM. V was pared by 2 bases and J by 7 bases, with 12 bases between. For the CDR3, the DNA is TGTGCCAGCAGTTTAAAGGGTCCGAGGCAGCCCCAGCATTTT. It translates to CASSLKGPRQPQHF.

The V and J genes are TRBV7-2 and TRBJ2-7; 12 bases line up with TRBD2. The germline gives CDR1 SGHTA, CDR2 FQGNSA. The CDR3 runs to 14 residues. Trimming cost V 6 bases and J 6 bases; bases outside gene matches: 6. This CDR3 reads CASSPSGRAGEQYF. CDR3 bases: TGTGCCAGCAGTCCTAGCGGGAGGGCGGGCGAGCAGTACTTC.

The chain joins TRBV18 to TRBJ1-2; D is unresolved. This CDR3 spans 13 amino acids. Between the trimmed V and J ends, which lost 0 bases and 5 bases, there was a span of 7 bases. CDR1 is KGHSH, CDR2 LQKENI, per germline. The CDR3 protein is CASSPPVRYGYTF. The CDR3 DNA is TGTGCCAGCTCACCACCCGTACGTTATGGCTACACCTTC.

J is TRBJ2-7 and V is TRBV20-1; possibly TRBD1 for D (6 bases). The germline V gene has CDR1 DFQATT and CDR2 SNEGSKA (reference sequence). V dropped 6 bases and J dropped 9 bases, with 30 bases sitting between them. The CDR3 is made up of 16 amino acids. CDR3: CSAEPLPDRTPVWQYF. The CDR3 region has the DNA TGCAGTGCCGAACCGCTACCCGACAGGACCCCTGTATGGCAGTACTTC.

CDR3 sequence: CSVEDLAGNTIYF. DNA for the CDR3: TGCAGCGTTGAAGATCTGGCTGGAAACACCATATATTTT. The chain is built from TRBV29-1 and TRBJ1-3; D remains unclear. Germline CDR1 is SQVTM and CDR2 is ANQGSEA. The CDR3 is 13 amino acids. V dropped 0 bases and J dropped 2 bases, with 5 bases sitting between them.

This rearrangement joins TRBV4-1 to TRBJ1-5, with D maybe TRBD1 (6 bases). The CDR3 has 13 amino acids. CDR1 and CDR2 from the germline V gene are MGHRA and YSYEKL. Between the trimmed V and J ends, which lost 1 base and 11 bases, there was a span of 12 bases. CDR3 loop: CASSQVEGGSQHF. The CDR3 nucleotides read TGCGCCAGCAGCCAAGTAGAAGGGGGGTCCCAGCATTTT.

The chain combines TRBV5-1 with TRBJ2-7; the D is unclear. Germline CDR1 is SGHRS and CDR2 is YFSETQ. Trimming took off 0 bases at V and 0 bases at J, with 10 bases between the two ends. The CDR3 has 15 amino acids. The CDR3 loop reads CASSLESVRSYEQYF. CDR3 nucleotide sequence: TGCGCCAGCAGCTTGGAATCCGTACGCTCCTACGAGCAGTACTTC.

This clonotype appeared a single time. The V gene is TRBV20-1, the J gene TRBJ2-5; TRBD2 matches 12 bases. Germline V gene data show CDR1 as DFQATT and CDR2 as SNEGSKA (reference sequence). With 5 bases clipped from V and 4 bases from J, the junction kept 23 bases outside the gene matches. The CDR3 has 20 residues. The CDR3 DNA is TGCAGTGCTCCCCCTCCCCTCTTTGTGGCTAGCGGGAGGGCCATAGAGACCCAGTACTTC. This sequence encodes CSAPPPLFVASGRAIETQYF.

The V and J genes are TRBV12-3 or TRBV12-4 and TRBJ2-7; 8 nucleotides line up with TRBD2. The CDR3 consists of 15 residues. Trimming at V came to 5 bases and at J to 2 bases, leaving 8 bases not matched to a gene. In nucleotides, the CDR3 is TGTGCCAGCAGTGGACGGGGGGGATGGACCTACGAGCAGTACTTC. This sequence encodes CASSGRGGWTYEQYF.

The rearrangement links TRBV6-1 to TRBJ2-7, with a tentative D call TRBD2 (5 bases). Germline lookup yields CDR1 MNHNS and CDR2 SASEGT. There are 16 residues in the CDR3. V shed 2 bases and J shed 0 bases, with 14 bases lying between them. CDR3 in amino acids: CASSEPRTEHSYEQYF. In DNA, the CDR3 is TGTGCCAGCAGTGAACCCAGGACTGAACACTCCTACGAGCAGTACTTC.

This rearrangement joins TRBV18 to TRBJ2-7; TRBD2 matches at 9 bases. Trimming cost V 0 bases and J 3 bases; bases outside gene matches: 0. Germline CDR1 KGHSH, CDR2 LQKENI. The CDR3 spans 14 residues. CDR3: CASSPPTSGYEQYF. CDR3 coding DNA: TGTGCCAGCTCACCACCGACTAGCGGCTACGAGCAGTACTTC.

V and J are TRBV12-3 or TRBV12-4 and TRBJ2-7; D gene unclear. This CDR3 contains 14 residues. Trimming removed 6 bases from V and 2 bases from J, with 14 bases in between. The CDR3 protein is CASSPFRWAYEQYF. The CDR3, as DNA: TGTGCCAGCAGCCCATTCAGATGGGCCTACGAGCAGTACTTC.